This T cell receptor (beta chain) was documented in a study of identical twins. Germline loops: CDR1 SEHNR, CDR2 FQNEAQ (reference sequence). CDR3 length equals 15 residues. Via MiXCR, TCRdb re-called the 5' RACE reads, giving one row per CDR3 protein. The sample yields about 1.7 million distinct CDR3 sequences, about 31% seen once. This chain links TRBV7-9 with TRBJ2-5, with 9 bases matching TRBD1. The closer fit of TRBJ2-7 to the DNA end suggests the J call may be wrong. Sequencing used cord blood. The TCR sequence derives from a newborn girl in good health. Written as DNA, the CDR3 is TGTGCCAGCAGCCCCACGGACAGGGGAAAGGGCGAGCAGTACTTC. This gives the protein CASSPTDRGKGEQYF.